This T cell receptor (beta chain) was documented in a study of T cells after yellow fever vaccination. TCRdb re-called the 5' RACE reads through MiXCR, storing one row per CDR3 protein. This table holds hundreds of thousands of distinct CDR3 sequences, 11% found once. This clonotype was detected a few times. This CDR3 has 11 amino acids. Trimming took 6 bases from V and 8 from J, leaving 8 bases between them. Sequenced here: PBMCs, sampled on the day of the first yellow fever vaccination. The V and J genes are TRBV12-3 or TRBV12-4 and TRBJ2-1; D gene ambiguous. The receptor comes from a man younger than 35 who received the YFV17D yellow fever vaccine. CDR3 bases: TGTGCCAGCAGGCGGTGGGATGAGCAGTTCTTC. This gives the protein CASRRWDEQFF.